The 24 T cell receptor beta chains below all came from one sample that was sequenced in a study of blood T cell repertoires in COVID-19 (dated by TCRdb to about 2020). Receptor libraries were prepared by the immunoSEQ multiplex PCR assay. TCRdb took over this immuneACCESS table, retaining in-frame rearrangements with V and J assigned. Such tables are incomplete; in checked studies, under half of the missing clones stem from an unresolved V gene, and the remainder is unexplained. The sample table contains 35,000 or so clones; only one count was recorded for 75% to 85% of them. The ten largest clones represent around 15% of the sample. The sample was peripheral blood. Every receptor here comes from a woman in her 70s with acute or convalescent COVID-19.

The CDR3 region is CASSLAGQGGNSPLHF. The CDR3 DNA is TGTGCCAGCAGCTTAGCAGGCCAGGGAGGTAATTCACCCCTCCACTTT. The rearrangement joins TRBV11-2 to TRBJ1-6; a possible D gene is TRBD1 (5 bases). The CDR3 contains 16 residues. The V end was cut by 1 base, the J end by 6 bases, with 13 bases between. CDR1 is SGHAT and CDR2 is FQNNGV in the germline V gene.

CDR3 sequence (DNA): TGCGCCAGCAGCGAGGGACTAGCGGGCGTAACCGAGCAGTACTTC. Its protein is CASSEGLAGVTEQYF. The chain links TRBV5-1 to TRBJ2-7; 12 bases align to TRBD2. Germline lookup yields CDR1 SGHRS and CDR2 YFSETQ. V lost 4 bases, J lost 6 bases, and 8 bases stayed unmatched. CDR3 length: 15 residues.

This chain connects TRBV2 to TRBJ2-1; TRBD2 aligns across 13 bases. The J segment lost 3 bases and the V segment lost 7 bases, leaving 6 bases of the junction unmatched. CDR1 SNHLY and CDR2 FYNNEI come from the germline V gene. The CDR3 runs to 16 residues. Written as DNA, the CDR3 is TGTGCCAGCACCCTGACTAGCGGGGGGTTCTACAATGAGCAGTTCTTC. Translating it yields CASTLTSGGFYNEQFF.

This clone was seen once. The chain recombines TRBV12-5 with TRBJ1-2; D possibly corresponds to TRBD1 (5 bases). Germline V gives CDR1 LGHNT, CDR2 FRNRAP. The CDR3 has 13 residues. Trimming left V 3 bases short and J 4 bases short, with 9 bases between. The CDR3 loop is CASGLRDSYGYTF. In DNA, the CDR3 is TGTGCTAGTGGTTTACGGGACTCCTATGGCTACACCTTC.

V gene TRBV27 combines with J gene TRBJ1-6; D is uncertain. V lost 3 bases to trimming and J lost 12 bases, with 9 bases between them. Per the germline V gene, CDR1 is MNHEY and CDR2 is SMNVEV (reference sequence). This CDR3 has 12 residues. The DNA of the CDR3 is TGTGCCAGCAGTTTGATTGGGCAACCCCTCCACTTT. This encodes CASSLIGQPLHF.

The gene calls are TRBV6-1 and TRBJ2-2; D might be TRBD2 (6 bases). CDR3 length: 18 amino acids. V was cut by 2 bases and J by 0 bases, with 16 bases left in between. Germline V CDR1 and CDR2: MNHNS, SASEGT. CDR3 sequence reads: CASSEFPVSGANTGELFF. The CDR3 DNA is TGTGCCAGCAGTGAATTTCCAGTTTCGGGGGCGAACACCGGGGAGCTGTTTTTT.

The genes are TRBV27 and TRBJ1-2; 9 bases are a match to TRBD1. Trimming at V came to 3 bases and at J to 2 bases, leaving 4 bases not matched to a gene. Germline assignment: CDR1 MNHEY and CDR2 SMNVEV (reference sequence). The CDR3 totals 15 residues. The CDR3 loop reads CASSFGTGRNYGYTF. DNA for the CDR3: TGTGCCAGCAGTTTCGGGACAGGGCGGAACTATGGCTACACCTTC.

The V and J genes are TRBV3-1 (or the pseudogene TRBV3-2) and TRBJ2-7, with 8 bases fitting TRBD1. V dropped 2 bases and J dropped 4; count of bases not matched to a gene: 4. The CDR3 is 14 amino acids. The germline V gene encodes CDR1 LGHDT and CDR2 YNNKEL (reference sequence). This chain's CDR3 is CASSQFDRGYEQYF. CDR3 sequence (DNA): TGTGCCAGCAGCCAATTCGACAGGGGATACGAGCAGTACTTC.

This chain's CDR3 is CASSLGLAGSTDTQYF. The CDR3 bases are TGTGCCAGCAGCCTGGGACTAGCGGGAAGCACAGATACGCAGTATTTT. The chain has TRBV9 and TRBJ2-3; the match to TRBD2 covers 13 bases. CDR3 length: 16 amino acids. With V trimmed by 4 bases and J by 0 bases, 2 bases remained unmatched. Germline V gene lookup returns CDR1 SGDLS and CDR2 YYNGEE.

V is TRBV7-2 and J is TRBJ2-2, with D unclear. The V end was cut by 3 bases, the J end by 4 bases, with 12 bases between. Germline V gene sequence: CDR1 SGHTA, CDR2 FQGNSA. The CDR3 runs 15 residues. The chain's CDR3 is CASSFGQVGTGELFF. The CDR3 DNA follows: TGTGCCAGCAGCTTTGGGCAGGTGGGCACCGGGGAGCTGTTTTTT.

V gene TRBV19 combines with J gene TRBJ1-6, with 7 bases aligning to TRBD1. Germline V gives CDR1 LNHDA, CDR2 SQIVND (reference sequence). V trimming: 3 bases; J trimming: 8 bases; junction bases outside the gene matches: 7. The CDR3 has 15 residues. The CDR3 nucleotides read TGTGCCAGTAGTATGGAAGAGGGGGCGGATTCACCCCTCCACTTT. Translation: CASSMEEGADSPLHF.

The chain is built from TRBV19 and TRBJ1-5, with TRBD1 identical over 7 bases. Germline CDR1 and CDR2: LNHDA and SQIVND (reference sequence). J was trimmed by 4 bases and V by 1 base; bases with no gene match: 7. CDR3 length: 16 residues. The CDR3 nucleotides read TGTGCCAGTAGTATAGGTAGGGACAGAAGGAATCAGCCCCAGCATTTT. Protein: CASSIGRDRRNQPQHF.

The V call is TRBV7-6, the J call TRBJ1-5; no definite D call. V was cut by 5 bases and J by 2 bases, with 10 bases left in between. Germline CDR1 SGHVS, CDR2 FNYEAQ. The CDR3 length is 14 residues. The CDR3 sequence is CASSPQLGNQPQHF. The CDR3 region has the DNA TGTGCCAGCAGCCCCCAGTTGGGCAATCAGCCCCAGCATTTT.

The CDR3 bases are TGTGCCAGCAGTGTGGACAATAGCAATCAGCCCCAGCATTTT. Translating gives CASSVDNSNQPQHF. The V gene is TRBV2, the J gene TRBJ1-5; a possible D gene is TRBD1 (5 bases). Trimming removed 4 bases from V and 0 bases from J, with 7 bases in between. There are 14 residues in the CDR3. Germline V gene lookup returns CDR1 SNHLY and CDR2 FYNNEI.

This chain joins TRBV29-1 and TRBJ2-7; perhaps TRBD2 as D (5 bases). Germline V gene lookup returns CDR1 SQVTM and CDR2 ANQGSEA. The CDR3 consists of 12 residues. The V gene lost 5 bases and the J gene lost 0 bases, with 8 bases spanning the gap. The CDR3 DNA reads as TGCAGCGTTAACGAGGGCTCCTACGAGCAGTACTTC. This gives the protein CSVNEGSYEQYF.

This chain joins TRBV28 and TRBJ2-7; D is perhaps TRBD2 (6 bases). The CDR3 is 13 amino acids. Germline V gives CDR1 MDHEN, CDR2 SYDVKM. Between the trimmed V and J ends, which lost 4 bases and 3 bases, there was a span of 10 bases. The CDR3 sequence: CASSSADYYEQYF. The CDR3 bases are TGTGCCAGCAGTTCCGCGGACTACTACGAGCAGTACTTC.

The V and J genes are TRBV29-1 and TRBJ1-1; TRBD1 matches at 10 bases. This CDR3 is 13 amino acids long. V shed 4 bases, J shed 5 bases, and the junction held 4 bases outside the gene matches. CDR1 is SQVTM and CDR2 is ANQGSEA in the germline V gene. This CDR3 reads CSVARQGATEAFF. The CDR3 DNA reads as TGCAGCGTTGCCCGACAGGGGGCAACTGAAGCTTTCTTT. Full variable domain (rest looked up from reference TRBV29-1 and TRBJ1-1): SAVISQKPSRDICQRGTSLTIQCQVDSQVTMMFWYRQQPGQSLTLIATANQGSEATYESGFVIDKFPISRPNLTFSTLTVSNMSPEDSSIYLCSVARQGATEAFFGQGTRLTVV.

This sequence joins TRBV5-4 and TRBJ2-7, with 10 bases aligning to TRBD1. Unmatched junction bases numbered 8, after V lost 0 bases and J lost 5 bases. Looked up from germline, CDR1 is SGHNT and CDR2 is YYREEE (reference sequence). The CDR3 has 16 amino acids. The CDR3 region has the DNA TGTGCCAGCAGCTTGGCCACGGGACAGGGGTCCCACGAGCAGTACTTC. Its protein is CASSLATGQGSHEQYF.

The chain's CDR3 is CASSFGTSGSNYEQYF. DNA for the CDR3: TGTGCCAGCAGCTTTGGGACTAGCGGGAGTAACTACGAGCAGTACTTC. This rearrangement joins TRBV5-4 to TRBJ2-7; 14 bases are a match to TRBD2. This CDR3 has 16 residues. The ends lost 2 bases at V and 3 bases at J; junction bases unmatched: 4. The V gene's germline CDR1 is SGHNT and CDR2 YYREEE (reference sequence).

This chain uses TRBV4-1 with TRBJ2-5, with TRBD1 identical over 11 bases. CDR3 size: 17 residues. From germline, CDR1 is MGHRA and CDR2 YSYEKL. V gave up 4 bases and J gave up 5 bases; unmatched junction bases: 12. Written as DNA, the CDR3 is TGCGCCAGCAGCCCCAGCTCGGACAGGGGGCTTTTGGAGACCCAGTACTTC. Translation gives CASSPSSDRGLLETQYF.

This clone was counted between two and nine times. The chain recombines TRBV5-4 with TRBJ1-4; D remains ambiguous. The V and J ends lost 0 bases and 5 bases respectively, with 11 bases between them. CDR1 is SGHNT, CDR2 YYREEE, per germline (reference sequence). The CDR3 is made up of 15 amino acids. This CDR3 is CASSLGDGGNEKLFF. The CDR3, as DNA: TGTGCCAGCAGCTTGGGTGACGGAGGGAATGAAAAACTGTTTTTT.

The chain is built from TRBV3-1 (or the pseudogene TRBV3-2) and TRBJ2-3; TRBD2 agrees at 11 bases. V lost 0 bases and J lost 4; bases outside the gene matches: 12. The germline gives CDR1 LGHDT, CDR2 YNNKEL (reference sequence). The CDR3 runs 19 residues. CDR3 sequence: CASSQDPGLAARGADTQYF. In DNA form, the CDR3 reads TGTGCCAGCAGCCAAGACCCGGGACTAGCGGCCAGAGGTGCAGATACGCAGTATTTT.

The V call is TRBV5-3, the J call TRBJ2-3; the D gene is possibly TRBD2 (6 bases). TRBV5-3 is an ORF, and what it does is uncertain. The CDR3 covers 18 residues. The V end lost 1 base, the J end lost 5 bases, and 23 bases lay between the germline ends. CDR3 protein: CARSLQPRVGSELDTQYF. As DNA, the CDR3 is TGTGCCAGAAGCTTGCAGCCGCGAGTCGGGAGTGAGTTAGATACGCAGTATTTT.

The chain links TRBV18 to TRBJ2-5, with D unresolved. This CDR3 is built from 13 residues. Per germline, CDR1 KGHSH and CDR2 LQKENI. Trimming shortened V by 2 bases and J by 2 bases, and 6 bases separated the two germline ends. The CDR3, as DNA: TGTGCCAGCTCACCATTCAGTCAAGAGACCCAGTACTTC. Translation gives CASSPFSQETQYF.